These 23 T cell receptor beta chains were all obtained from the same sample, sequenced in a study of T cells in Graves' hyperthyroidism and ophthalmopathy. Template material for amplifying TCR beta CDR3 regions consisted of RNA transcripts. The TCR CDR3 first-round RT-PCR relied on the HTBI primer set. TCRdb re-called the multiplex PCR reads through MiXCR, storing one row per CDR3 protein. Seen here are 500,000 or so distinct CDR3 sequences, roughly a sixth observed once, and the top ten hold about 31%. Sequenced material: blood. These TCRs come from a woman in her thirties with Graves' ophthalmopathy.

Points on this clonotype: The junction differs from germline at one of its ends, possibly a read error. The chain combines TRBV5-1 with TRBJ1-1, with D unresolved. CDR3 size: 16 residues. CDR1 SGHRS and CDR2 YFSETQ come from the germline V gene. The CDR3, as DNA: TGTGCCAGCAGCGTAGCTCCAACCATAAGGAGCACTGAAGCTTTCTTT. It specifies CASSVAPTIRSTEAFF.

This clonotype was picked up many times. J is TRBJ2-1 and V is TRBV12-3 or TRBV12-4; 16 nucleotides agree with TRBD2. V gave up 4 bases and J gave up 0 bases; unmatched junction bases: 9. There are 20 residues in the CDR3. This chain's CDR3 is CASSSLGLAGGPSSYNEQFF. CDR3 coding DNA: TGTGCCAGCAGTTCCTTGGGACTAGCGGGAGGGCCTAGCTCCTACAATGAGCAGTTCTTC.

Many counts were recorded for this clonotype. The rearrangement uses TRBV5-5 and TRBJ2-5; the D call may be TRBD1 or TRBD2 (6 bases each). The CDR3 covers 14 residues. With 6 bases removed from V and 4 bases from J, the gap between germline ends came to 16 bases. Germline lookup yields CDR1 SGHKS and CDR2 YYEKEE (reference sequence). In DNA, the CDR3 is TGTGCCAGCATCCCCCTCGGGGGCCCAGAGACCCAGTACTTC. It encodes CASIPLGGPETQYF.

The table lists this clonotype with many counts. The gene calls are TRBV4-3 and TRBJ2-7; D is perhaps TRBD2 (5 bases). The CDR3 consists of 13 residues. The V gene's germline CDR1 is LGHNA and CDR2 YSLEER. With 3 bases removed from V and 4 bases from J, the gap between germline ends came to 10 bases. The CDR3 loop reads CASSHGVGYEQYF. The CDR3 nucleotides read TGCGCCAGCAGCCACGGGGTTGGGTACGAGCAGTACTTC.

This clonotype was counted ten times or more. The rearrangement joins TRBV27 to TRBJ1-1; D perhaps matches TRBD1 (6 bases). Trimming shortened V by 0 bases and J by 7 bases, and 9 bases separated the two germline ends. Germline V gene lookup returns CDR1 MNHEY and CDR2 SMNVEV (reference sequence). The CDR3 is made up of 13 amino acids. The CDR3 loop is CASSLSGQNEAFF. The CDR3 DNA follows: TGTGCCAGCAGTTTATCCGGACAGAATGAAGCTTTCTTT.

This clonotype was detected many times. This sequence joins TRBV30 and TRBJ2-1; 11 positions agree with TRBD2. V lost 3 bases, J lost 10 bases, and 14 bases stayed unmatched. Looked up from germline, CDR1 is GTSNPN and CDR2 is SVGIG (reference sequence). CDR3 length: 16 amino acids. CDR3 loop: CAWRAGEGTSGWEQFF. CDR3 nucleotides: TGTGCCTGGAGAGCAGGGGAAGGGACTAGCGGATGGGAGCAGTTCTTC.

This clonotype occurred many times. This chain uses TRBV28 with TRBJ2-3; no reliable D call. Trimming removed 6 bases at V and 2 bases at J, with 15 bases between. Germline values: CDR1 MDHEN, CDR2 SYDVKM. CDR3 length: 15 residues. CDR3 in amino acids: CASSSVRRYTDTQYF. In DNA, the CDR3 is TGTGCCAGCAGCTCGGTGAGAAGATACACAGATACGCAGTATTTT.

There are many counts of this clonotype. This sequence joins TRBV5-8 and TRBJ2-3, with a weak D call TRBD2 (5 bases). Germline loops: CDR1 SGHTS, CDR2 YDEGEE. The CDR3 loop spans 14 amino acids. V dropped 5 bases and J dropped 3 bases, with 13 bases sitting between them. The CDR3 region has the DNA TGTGCCAGCAGTTTTGGGAGTTCGACAGATACGCAGTATTTT. Protein: CASSFGSSTDTQYF.

The gene calls are TRBV2 and TRBJ1-1; unclear D gene. Germline V gene sequence: CDR1 SNHLY, CDR2 FYNNEI. CDR3 size: 17 residues. Trimming shortened V by 5 bases and J by 0 bases, and 19 bases separated the two germline ends. The CDR3 coding sequence is TGTGCCAGCAGTCCGAACATCCGGGAGAACTTGAACACTGAAGCTTTCTTT. This codes for CASSPNIRENLNTEAFF.

The V call is TRBV29-1, the J call TRBJ2-3; 9 positions agree with TRBD2. Germline trimming cut 2 bases from V and 4 bases from J; bases unmatched to any gene: 7. This CDR3 is 15 amino acids long. Germline V gene lookup returns CDR1 SQVTM and CDR2 ANQGSEA. The CDR3 spells CSVESVAGVADTQYF. As DNA, the CDR3 is TGCAGCGTTGAATCAGTAGCGGGAGTTGCAGATACGCAGTATTTT.

The CDR3 DNA sequence: TGTGCCAGCAGCTTAGAAGGAAGCGCTCCTCGGGGGTCCTACAATGAGCAGTTCTTC. Translation gives CASSLEGSAPRGSYNEQFF. V usage is TRBV7-8 and J usage is TRBJ2-1, with a tentative D call TRBD2 (6 bases). With 1 base removed from V and 1 base from J, the gap between germline ends came to 20 bases. This CDR3 has 19 amino acids. Germline CDR1 is SGHVS and CDR2 is FQNEAQ.

This clonotype was seen a few times. The chain joins TRBV4-1 to TRBJ2-3, with D tentatively TRBD1 (6 bases). The V end was cut by 3 bases, the J end by 0 bases, with 13 bases between. Germline V gene data show CDR1 as MGHRA and CDR2 as YSYEKL. The CDR3 extends over 16 amino acids. As DNA, the CDR3 is TGCGCCAGCAGCCACCCCGACAGGTTGAGCACAGATACGCAGTATTTT. It codes for CASSHPDRLSTDTQYF.

The rearrangement joins TRBV2 to TRBJ2-2; D unresolved. Per the germline V gene, CDR1 is SNHLY and CDR2 is FYNNEI. V lost 6 bases to trimming and J lost 6 bases, with 11 bases between them. There are 13 residues in the CDR3. The CDR3 loop reads CASSWKGSGELFF. The DNA for the CDR3 is TGTGCCAGCAGCTGGAAGGGTTCCGGGGAGCTGTTTTTT.

This chain joins TRBV28 and TRBJ1-2; no clear D. CDR3 length equals 12 residues. Germline V gene sequence: CDR1 MDHEN, CDR2 SYDVKM. V lost 11 bases and J lost 2, with 12 bases in between. The CDR3 DNA reads TGTGCCGTACTGCCACAGAACTATGGCTACACCTTC. Its translation is CAVLPQNYGYTF.

At least ten counts were recorded for this clonotype. The chain couples TRBV3-1 to TRBJ2-5; D is undetermined. Germline V CDR1 and CDR2: LGHDT, YNNKEL (reference sequence). The CDR3 has 16 residues. V was trimmed by 0 bases and J by 2 bases, leaving 13 bases between them. This CDR3 is CASSQDGLSAQETQYF. CDR3 DNA: TGTGCCAGCAGCCAAGATGGCTTGTCCGCTCAAGAGACCCAGTACTTC.

The chain is built from TRBV9 and TRBJ2-1; TRBD2 agrees at 8 bases. The CDR3 spans 13 residues. Trimming at V came to 0 bases and at J to 13 bases, leaving 6 bases not matched to a gene. CDR1 and CDR2 from the germline V gene are SGDLS and YYNGEE. The CDR3 region has the DNA TGTGCCAGCAGCGTAGGAACTAGCGGATCTCAGTTCTTC. It specifies CASSVGTSGSQFF.

This clonotype was recorded at least ten times. The V call is TRBV6-6, the J call TRBJ1-6; D may be TRBD1 (5 bases). From germline, CDR1 is MNHNY and CDR2 SVGAGI (reference sequence). Trimming stripped 0 bases from V and 8 bases from J, with 11 bases between. The CDR3 runs 15 residues. The CDR3 spells CASSYSARDHSPLHF. CDR3 DNA: TGTGCCAGCAGTTACTCAGCCAGGGATCATTCACCCCTCCACTTT.

This chain connects TRBV7-9 to TRBJ1-5; D may be TRBD1 (5 bases). The CDR3 totals 13 residues. Per germline, CDR1 SEHNR and CDR2 FQNEAQ (reference sequence). Trimming pared 2 bases from V and 5 bases from J, leaving 7 bases between. The CDR3 nucleotides are TGTGCCAGCAGCTTATGGGGGGATCAGCCCCAGCATTTT. The encoded protein is CASSLWGDQPQHF. Using reference TRBV7-9 and TRBJ1-5 for the parts outside the CDR3, the full variable domain is DTGVSQNPRHKITKRGQNVTFRCDPISEHNRLYWYRQTLGQGPEFLTYFQNEAQLEKSRLLSDRFSAERPKGSFSTLEIQRTEQGDSAMYLCASSLWGDQPQHFGDGTRLSIL.

This clonotype showed up many times. The rearrangement uses TRBV6-2 or TRBV6-3 and TRBJ2-1; the match to TRBD1 covers 10 bases. CDR1 is MNHEY, CDR2 SVGEGT, per germline. CDR3 length equals 15 residues. V shed 2 bases, J shed 4 bases, and the junction held 2 bases outside the gene matches. As DNA, the CDR3 is TGTGCCAGCAGTTACCGGGACAGGGGATACAATGAGCAGTTCTTC. Its protein product is CASSYRDRGYNEQFF.

This clonotype appeared a single time. V gene TRBV20-1 combines with J gene TRBJ2-1, with D possibly being TRBD1 or TRBD2 (7 bases each). This CDR3 has 16 amino acids. In germline, CDR1 is DFQATT, CDR2 SNEGSKA (reference sequence). Trimming left V 4 bases short and J 6 bases short, with 22 bases between. CDR3 amino acids: CSATTGEGRRFNEQFF. The CDR3 region has the DNA TGCAGTGCTACCACAGGGGAGGGTCGAAGGTTCAATGAGCAGTTCTTC.

On this clonotype: A junction end diverges from the germline sequence, so it may reflect a read error. The chain uses TRBV12-3 or TRBV12-4 and TRBJ2-6, with D tentatively TRBD1 or TRBD2 (5 bases each). The CDR3 is 16 amino acids. This chain's CDR3 is CASSLMALSGGNVLTF. CDR3 sequence (DNA): TGTGCCAGCAGTTTAATGGCTCTCTCTGGGGGCAACGTCCTGACTTTC.

This sequence joins TRBV6-1 and TRBJ1-2; TRBD1 matches 8 bases. Germline trimming cut 1 base from V and 5 bases from J; bases unmatched to any gene: 9. Germline loops: CDR1 MNHNS, CDR2 SASEGT. There are 16 residues in the CDR3. In DNA, the CDR3 is TGTGCCAGCAGTGAAGGGGCAGGGGGCATGAGTTATGGCTACACCTTC. Translating gives CASSEGAGGMSYGYTF.

This clonotype was seen at least ten times. The gene calls are TRBV30 and TRBJ2-7; 7 bases agree with TRBD1. V was clipped by 2 bases and J by 3 bases; unmatched bases: 4. Germline V gives CDR1 GTSNPN, CDR2 SVGIG (reference sequence). The CDR3 sequence is 13 residues long. Written as DNA, the CDR3 is TGTGCCTGGAGTAGGGGACAGCTCTACGAGCAGTACTTC. Translated, it gives CAWSRGQLYEQYF.